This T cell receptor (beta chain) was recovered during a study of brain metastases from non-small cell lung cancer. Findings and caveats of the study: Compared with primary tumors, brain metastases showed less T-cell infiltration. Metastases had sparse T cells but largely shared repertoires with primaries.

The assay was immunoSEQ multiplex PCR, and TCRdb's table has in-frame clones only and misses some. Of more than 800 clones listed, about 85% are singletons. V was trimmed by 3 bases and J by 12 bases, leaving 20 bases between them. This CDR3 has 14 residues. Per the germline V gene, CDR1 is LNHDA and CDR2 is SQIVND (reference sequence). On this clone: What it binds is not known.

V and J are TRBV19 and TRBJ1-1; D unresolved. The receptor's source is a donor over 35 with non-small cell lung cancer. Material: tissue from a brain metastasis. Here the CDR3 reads CASSIARASVGPFF. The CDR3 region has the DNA TGTGCCAGTAGTATTGCGCGAGCGTCAGTCGGTCCTTTCTTT.